This T cell receptor (beta chain) was sequenced for a study of T cell repertoires in cytomegalovirus infection. General observations from the study: Dominating the ex vivo response were HLA-C-restricted CMV-specific TCR beta clonotypes.

TCRdb called the reads again in MiXCR, with one record for every CDR3 protein. The sample has roughly 310,000 distinct CDR3 sequences; about a sixth are singletons. As to this clonotype: The antigen is unknown.

Looked up from germline, CDR1 is SNHLY and CDR2 is FYNNEI. Trimming stripped 8 bases from V and 3 bases from J, with 10 bases between. The CDR3 runs 13 residues. This receptor was obtained from a human donor in good health (CMV status not recorded). Some clones in this sample may be carry-over from other donors' samples. Sequenced material: PBMCs. The chain joins TRBV2 to TRBJ2-2; no definite D call. CDR3 amino acids: CASFGLYTGELFF. CDR3 coding DNA: TGTGCCAGCTTTGGGCTATACACCGGGGAGCTGTTTTTT.